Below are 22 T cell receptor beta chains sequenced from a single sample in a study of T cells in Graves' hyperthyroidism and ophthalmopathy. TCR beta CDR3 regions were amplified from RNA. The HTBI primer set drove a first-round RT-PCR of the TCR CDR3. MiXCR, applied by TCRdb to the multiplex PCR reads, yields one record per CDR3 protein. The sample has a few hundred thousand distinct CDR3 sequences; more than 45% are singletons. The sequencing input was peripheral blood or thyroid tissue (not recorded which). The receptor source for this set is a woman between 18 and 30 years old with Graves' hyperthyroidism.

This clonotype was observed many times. DNA for the CDR3: TGCAGCGTTTCTGGACCGGAGCAGTACTTC. It is translated as CSVSGPEQYF. The V gene is TRBV29-1, the J gene TRBJ2-7; D is uncertain. Germline CDR1 and CDR2: SQVTM and ANQGSEA. The CDR3 is made up of 10 amino acids. The V end lost 5 bases, the J end lost 7 bases, and 9 bases lay between the germline ends.

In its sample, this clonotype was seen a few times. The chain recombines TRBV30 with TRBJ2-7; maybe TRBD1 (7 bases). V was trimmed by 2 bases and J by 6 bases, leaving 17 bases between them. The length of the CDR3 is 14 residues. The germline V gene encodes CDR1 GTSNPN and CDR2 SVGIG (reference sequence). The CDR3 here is CAWSLQGGKGEQYF. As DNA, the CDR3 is TGTGCCTGGAGTCTCCAGGGGGGAAAGGGCGAGCAGTACTTC.

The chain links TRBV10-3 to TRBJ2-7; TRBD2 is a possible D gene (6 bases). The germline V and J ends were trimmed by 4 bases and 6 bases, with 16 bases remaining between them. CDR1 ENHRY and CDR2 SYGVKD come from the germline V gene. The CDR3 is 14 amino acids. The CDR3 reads CAISANREFGEQYF. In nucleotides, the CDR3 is TGTGCCATCAGTGCTAATCGGGAGTTCGGCGAGCAGTACTTC.

The CDR3 region is CATSYTGIGTEAFF. Here the CDR3 DNA reads TGTGCCACCAGTTATACAGGGATAGGTACTGAAGCTTTCTTT. This chain links TRBV24-1 with TRBJ1-1, with D perhaps matching TRBD1 (6 bases). Germline-derived CDR1 and CDR2 are KGHDR and SFDVKD. Trimming shortened V by 6 bases and J by 5 bases, and 15 bases separated the two germline ends. The CDR3 has 14 amino acids.

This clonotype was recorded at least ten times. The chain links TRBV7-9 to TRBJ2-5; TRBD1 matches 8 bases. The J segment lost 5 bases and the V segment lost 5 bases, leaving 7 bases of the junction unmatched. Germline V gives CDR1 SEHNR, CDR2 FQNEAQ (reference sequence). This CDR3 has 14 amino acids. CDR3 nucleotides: TGTGCCAGCAGCACCGGACAGGGCGGGGAGACCCAGTACTTC. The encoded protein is CASSTGQGGETQYF.

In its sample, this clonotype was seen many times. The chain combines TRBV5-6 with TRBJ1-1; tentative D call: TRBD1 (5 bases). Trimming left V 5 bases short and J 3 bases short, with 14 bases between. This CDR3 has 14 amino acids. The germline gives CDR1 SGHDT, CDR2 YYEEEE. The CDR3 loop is CASSSRTRHTEAFF. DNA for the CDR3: TGTGCCAGCAGTTCCCGGACACGGCACACTGAAGCTTTCTTT.

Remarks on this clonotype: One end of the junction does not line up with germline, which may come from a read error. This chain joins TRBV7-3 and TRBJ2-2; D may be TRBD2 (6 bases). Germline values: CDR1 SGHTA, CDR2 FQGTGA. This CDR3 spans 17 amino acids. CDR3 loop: CASGQRGGGVGTGELFF. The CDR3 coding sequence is TGCGCCAGCGGCCAGAGGGGAGGAGGGGTCGGCACCGGGGAGCTGTTTTTT.

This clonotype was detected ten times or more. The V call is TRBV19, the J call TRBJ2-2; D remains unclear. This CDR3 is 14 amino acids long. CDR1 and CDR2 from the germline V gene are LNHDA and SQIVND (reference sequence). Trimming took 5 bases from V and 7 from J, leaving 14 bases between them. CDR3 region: CASSAILMVGELFF. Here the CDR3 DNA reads TGTGCCAGTAGTGCCATTCTGATGGTCGGGGAGCTGTTTTTT.

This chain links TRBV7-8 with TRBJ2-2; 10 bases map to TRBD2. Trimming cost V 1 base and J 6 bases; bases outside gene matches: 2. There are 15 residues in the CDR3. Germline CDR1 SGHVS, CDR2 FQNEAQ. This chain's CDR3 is CASSLVSGGAGELFF. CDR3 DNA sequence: TGTGCCAGCAGCTTAGTCAGCGGGGGGGCCGGGGAGCTGTTTTTT.

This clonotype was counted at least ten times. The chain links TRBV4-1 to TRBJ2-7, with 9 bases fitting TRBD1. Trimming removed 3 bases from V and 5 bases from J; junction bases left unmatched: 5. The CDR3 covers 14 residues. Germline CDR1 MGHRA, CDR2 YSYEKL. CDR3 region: CASSHVQGADEQYF. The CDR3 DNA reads TGCGCCAGCAGCCACGTACAGGGGGCCGACGAGCAGTACTTC.

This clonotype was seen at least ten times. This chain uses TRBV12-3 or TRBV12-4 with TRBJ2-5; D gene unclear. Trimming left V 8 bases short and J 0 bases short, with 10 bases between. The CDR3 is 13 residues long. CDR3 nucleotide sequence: TGTGCCAGCTATCCCGGGTACCAAGAGACCCAGTACTTC. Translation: CASYPGYQETQYF.

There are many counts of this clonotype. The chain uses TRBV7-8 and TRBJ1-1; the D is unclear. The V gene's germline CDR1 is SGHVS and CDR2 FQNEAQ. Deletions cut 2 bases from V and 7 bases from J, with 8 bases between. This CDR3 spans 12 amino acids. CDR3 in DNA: TGTGCCAGCAGCTTAACCCCGTATGAAGCTTTCTTT. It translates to CASSLTPYEAFF. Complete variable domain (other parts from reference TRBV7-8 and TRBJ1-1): GAGVSQSPRYKVAKRGQDVALRCDPISGHVSLFWYQQALGQGPEFLTYFQNEAQLDKSGLPSDRFFAERPEGSVSTLKIQRTQQEDSAVYLCASSLTPYEAFFGQGTRLTVV.

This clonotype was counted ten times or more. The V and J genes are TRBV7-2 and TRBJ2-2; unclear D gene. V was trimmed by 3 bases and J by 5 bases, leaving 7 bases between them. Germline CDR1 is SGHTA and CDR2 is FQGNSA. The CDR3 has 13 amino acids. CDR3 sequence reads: CASSLSKTGELFF. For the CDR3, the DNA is TGTGCCAGCAGCTTGTCCAAGACCGGGGAGCTGTTTTTT. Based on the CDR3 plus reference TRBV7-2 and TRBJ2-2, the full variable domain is GAGVSQSPSNKVTEKGKDVELRCDPISGHTALYWYRQSLGQGLEFLIYFQGNSAPDKSGLPSDRFSAERTGGSVSTLTIQRTQQEDSAVYLCASSLSKTGELFFGEGSRLTVL.

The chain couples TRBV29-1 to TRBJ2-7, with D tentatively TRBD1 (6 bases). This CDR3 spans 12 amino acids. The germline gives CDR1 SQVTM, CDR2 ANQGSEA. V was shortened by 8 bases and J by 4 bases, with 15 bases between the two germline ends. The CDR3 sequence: CSSDSTGYEQYF. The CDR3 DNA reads TGCAGCTCGGACAGTACCGGGTACGAGCAGTACTTC.

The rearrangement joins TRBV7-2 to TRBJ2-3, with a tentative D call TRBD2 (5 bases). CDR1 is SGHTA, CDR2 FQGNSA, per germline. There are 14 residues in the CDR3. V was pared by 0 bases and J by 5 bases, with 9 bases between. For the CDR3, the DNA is TGTGCCAGCAGCTTAGCCGGGATCGAAGATACGCAGTATTTT. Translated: CASSLAGIEDTQYF. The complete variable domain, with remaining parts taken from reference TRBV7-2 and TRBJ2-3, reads GAGVSQSPSNKVTEKGKDVELRCDPISGHTALYWYRQSLGQGLEFLIYFQGNSAPDKSGLPSDRFSAERTGGSVSTLTIQRTQQEDSAVYLCASSLAGIEDTQYFGPGTRLTVL.

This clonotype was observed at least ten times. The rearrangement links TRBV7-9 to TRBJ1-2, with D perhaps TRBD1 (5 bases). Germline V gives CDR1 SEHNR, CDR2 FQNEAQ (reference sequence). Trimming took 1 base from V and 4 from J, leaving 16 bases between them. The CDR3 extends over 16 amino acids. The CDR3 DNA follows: TGTGCCAGCAGCTTAGGCCGCGGGGCCGACGCCTATGGCTACACCTTC. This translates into CASSLGRGADAYGYTF.

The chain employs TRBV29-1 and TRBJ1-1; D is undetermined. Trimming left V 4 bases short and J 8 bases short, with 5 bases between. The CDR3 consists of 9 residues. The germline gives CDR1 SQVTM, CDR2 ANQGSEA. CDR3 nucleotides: TGCAGCGTTGTTCGGGAAGCTTTCTTT. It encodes CSVVREAFF.

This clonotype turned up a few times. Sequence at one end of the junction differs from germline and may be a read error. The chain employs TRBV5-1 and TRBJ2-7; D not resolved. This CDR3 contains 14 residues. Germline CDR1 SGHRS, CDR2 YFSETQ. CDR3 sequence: CASSPRPDSYEQYF. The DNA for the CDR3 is TGTGCCAGCAGCCCAAGACCGGATTCCTACGAGCAGTACTTC. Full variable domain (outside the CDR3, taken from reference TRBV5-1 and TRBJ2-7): KAGVTQTPRYLIKTRGQQVTLSCSPISGHRSVSWYQQTPGQGLQFLFEYFSETQRNKGNFPGRFSGRQFSNSRSEMNVSTLELGDSALYLCASSPRPDSYEQYFGPGTRLTVT.

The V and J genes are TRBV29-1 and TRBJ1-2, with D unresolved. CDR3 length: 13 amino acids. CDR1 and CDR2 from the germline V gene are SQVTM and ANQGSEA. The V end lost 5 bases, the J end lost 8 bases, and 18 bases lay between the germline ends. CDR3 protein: CSVSSKDGPGYTF. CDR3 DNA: TGCAGCGTTTCGTCCAAAGACGGACCGGGCTACACCTTC. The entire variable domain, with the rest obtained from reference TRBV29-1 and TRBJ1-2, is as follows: SAVISQKPSRDICQRGTSLTIQCQVDSQVTMMFWYRQQPGQSLTLIATANQGSEATYESGFVIDKFPISRPNLTFSTLTVSNMSPEDSSIYLCSVSSKDGPGYTFGSGTRLTVV.

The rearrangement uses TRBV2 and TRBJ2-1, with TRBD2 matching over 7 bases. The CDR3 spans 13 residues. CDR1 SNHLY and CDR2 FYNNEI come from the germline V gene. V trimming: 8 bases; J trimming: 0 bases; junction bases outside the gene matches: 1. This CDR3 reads CASGRASYNEQFF. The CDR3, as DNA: TGTGCCAGCGGGAGGGCCTCCTACAATGAGCAGTTCTTC.

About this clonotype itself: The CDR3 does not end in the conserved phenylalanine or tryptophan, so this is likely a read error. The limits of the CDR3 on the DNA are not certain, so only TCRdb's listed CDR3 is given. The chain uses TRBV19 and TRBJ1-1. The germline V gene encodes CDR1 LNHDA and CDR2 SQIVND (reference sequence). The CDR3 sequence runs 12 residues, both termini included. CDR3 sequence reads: CASSYSDTLANY.

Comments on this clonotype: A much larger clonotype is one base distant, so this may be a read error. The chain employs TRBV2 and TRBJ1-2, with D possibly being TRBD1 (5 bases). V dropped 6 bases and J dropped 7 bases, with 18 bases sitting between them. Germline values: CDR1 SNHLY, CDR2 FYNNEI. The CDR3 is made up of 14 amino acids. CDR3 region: CASSRGGPGSGYTF. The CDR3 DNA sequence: TGTGCCAGCAGCCGAGGTGGGCCAGGGTCTGGCTACACCTTC.